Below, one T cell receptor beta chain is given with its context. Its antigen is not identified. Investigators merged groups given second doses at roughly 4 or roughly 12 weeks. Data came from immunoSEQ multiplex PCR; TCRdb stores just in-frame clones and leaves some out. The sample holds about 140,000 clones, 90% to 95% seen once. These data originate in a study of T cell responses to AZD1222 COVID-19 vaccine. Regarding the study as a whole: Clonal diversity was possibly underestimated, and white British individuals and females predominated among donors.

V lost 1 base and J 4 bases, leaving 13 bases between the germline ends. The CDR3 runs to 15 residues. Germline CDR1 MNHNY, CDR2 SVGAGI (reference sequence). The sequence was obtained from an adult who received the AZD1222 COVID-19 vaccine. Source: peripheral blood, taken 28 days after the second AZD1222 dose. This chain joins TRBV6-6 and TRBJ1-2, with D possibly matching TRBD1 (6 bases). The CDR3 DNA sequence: TGTGCCAGCAGTTACTATCCGGGGGCGGGCTATGGCTACACCTTC. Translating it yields CASSYYPGAGYGYTF.